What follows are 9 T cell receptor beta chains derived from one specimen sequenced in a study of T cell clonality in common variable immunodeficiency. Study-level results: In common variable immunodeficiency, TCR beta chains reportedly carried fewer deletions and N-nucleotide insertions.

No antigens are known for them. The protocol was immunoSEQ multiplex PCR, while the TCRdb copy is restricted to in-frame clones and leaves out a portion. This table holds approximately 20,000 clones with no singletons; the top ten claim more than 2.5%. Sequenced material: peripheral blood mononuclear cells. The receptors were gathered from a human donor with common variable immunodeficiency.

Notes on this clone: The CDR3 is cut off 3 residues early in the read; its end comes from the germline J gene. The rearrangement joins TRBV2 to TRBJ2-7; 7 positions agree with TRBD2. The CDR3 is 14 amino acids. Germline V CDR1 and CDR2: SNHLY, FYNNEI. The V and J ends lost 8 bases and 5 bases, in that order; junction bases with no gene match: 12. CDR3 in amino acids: CASHTGLVPDEQYF. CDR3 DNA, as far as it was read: TGTGCCAGCCACACCGGACTAGTCCCCGACGAG.

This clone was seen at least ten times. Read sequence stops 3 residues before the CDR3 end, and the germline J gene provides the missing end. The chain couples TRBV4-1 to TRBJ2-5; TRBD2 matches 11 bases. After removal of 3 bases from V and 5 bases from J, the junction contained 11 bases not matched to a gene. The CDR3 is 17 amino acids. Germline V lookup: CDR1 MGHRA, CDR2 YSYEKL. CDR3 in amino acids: CASSQDPTSGVRETQYF. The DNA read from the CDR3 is TGCGCCAGCAGCCAGGACCCGACTAGCGGGGTGCGGGAGACC.

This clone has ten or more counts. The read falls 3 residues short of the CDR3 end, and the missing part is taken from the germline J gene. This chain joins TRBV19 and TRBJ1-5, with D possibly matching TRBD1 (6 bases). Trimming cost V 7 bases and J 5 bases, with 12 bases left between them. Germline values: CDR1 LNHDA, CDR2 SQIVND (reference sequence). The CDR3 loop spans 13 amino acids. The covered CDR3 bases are TGTGCCAGTAAGGGACACAATTATCAGCCC. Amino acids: CASKGHNYQP. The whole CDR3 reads CASKGHNYQPQHF.

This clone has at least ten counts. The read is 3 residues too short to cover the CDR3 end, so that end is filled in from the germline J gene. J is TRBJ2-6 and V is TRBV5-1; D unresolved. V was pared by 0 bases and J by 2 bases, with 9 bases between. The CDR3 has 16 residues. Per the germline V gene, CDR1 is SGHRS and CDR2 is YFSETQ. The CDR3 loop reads CASSLEGATGANVLTF. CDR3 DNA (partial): TGCGCCAGCAGCTTGGAAGGAGCGACTGGGGCCAACGTC.

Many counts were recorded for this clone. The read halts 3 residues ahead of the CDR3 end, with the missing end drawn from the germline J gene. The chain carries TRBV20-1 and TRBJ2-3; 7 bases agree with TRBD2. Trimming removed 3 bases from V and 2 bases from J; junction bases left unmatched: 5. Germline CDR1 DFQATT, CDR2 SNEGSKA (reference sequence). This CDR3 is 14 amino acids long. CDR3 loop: CSARGGSYTDTQYF. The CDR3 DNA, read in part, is TGCAGTGCTAGGGGGGGGTCGTACACAGATACG.

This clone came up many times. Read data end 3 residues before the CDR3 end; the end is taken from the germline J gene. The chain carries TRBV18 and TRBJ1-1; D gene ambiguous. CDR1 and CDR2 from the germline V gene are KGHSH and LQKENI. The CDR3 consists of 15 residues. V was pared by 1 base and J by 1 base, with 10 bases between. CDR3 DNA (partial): TGTGCCAGCTCACCACTGAGAGGGCAGAACACTGAA. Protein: CASSPLRGQNTE. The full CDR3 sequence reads CASSPLRGQNTEAFF.

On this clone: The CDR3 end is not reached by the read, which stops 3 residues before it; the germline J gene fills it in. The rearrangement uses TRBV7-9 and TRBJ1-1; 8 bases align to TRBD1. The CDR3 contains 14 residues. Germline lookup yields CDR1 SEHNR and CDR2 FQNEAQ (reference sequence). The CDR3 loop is CASSLDGTGMSAFF. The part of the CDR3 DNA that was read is TGTGCCAGCAGCTTAGACGGGACAGGTATGTCT.

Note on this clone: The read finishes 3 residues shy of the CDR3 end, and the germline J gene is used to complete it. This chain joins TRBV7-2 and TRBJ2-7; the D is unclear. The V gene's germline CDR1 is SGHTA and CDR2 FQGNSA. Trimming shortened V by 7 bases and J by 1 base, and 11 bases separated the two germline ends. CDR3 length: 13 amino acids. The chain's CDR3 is CASTQEVSYEQYF. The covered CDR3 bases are TGTGCCAGCACCCAAGAGGTGTCCTACGAG.

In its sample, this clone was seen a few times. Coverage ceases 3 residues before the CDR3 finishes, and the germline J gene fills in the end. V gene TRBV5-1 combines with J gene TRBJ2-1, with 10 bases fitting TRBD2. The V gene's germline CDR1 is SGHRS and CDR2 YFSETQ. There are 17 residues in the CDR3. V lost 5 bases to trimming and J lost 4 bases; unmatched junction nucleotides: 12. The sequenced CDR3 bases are TGCGCCAGCAGTAAATCGGTGGCTAGCGGGGGATACAATGAG. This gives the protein CASSKSVASGGYNE. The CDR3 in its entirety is CASSKSVASGGYNEQFF.